This paragraph covers one T cell receptor beta chain sequence. The data belong to a study of blood T cell repertoires in COVID-19. Data came from immunoSEQ multiplex PCR; TCRdb stores just in-frame clones and leaves some out. The sample carries about 130,000 clones, approximately 86% recorded once. This TCR was recovered from a woman between 70 and 85 years old with COVID-19, enrolled during active disease. The source material was peripheral blood.

The CDR3 here is CASSGDTNTEAFF. Written as DNA, the CDR3 is TGTGCCAGCAGTGGGGACACGAACACTGAAGCTTTCTTT. This chain links TRBV2 with TRBJ1-1, with D possibly being TRBD1 (6 bases). The CDR3 consists of 13 residues. Per germline, CDR1 SNHLY and CDR2 FYNNEI. Trimming stripped 4 bases from V and 1 base from J, with 7 bases between.